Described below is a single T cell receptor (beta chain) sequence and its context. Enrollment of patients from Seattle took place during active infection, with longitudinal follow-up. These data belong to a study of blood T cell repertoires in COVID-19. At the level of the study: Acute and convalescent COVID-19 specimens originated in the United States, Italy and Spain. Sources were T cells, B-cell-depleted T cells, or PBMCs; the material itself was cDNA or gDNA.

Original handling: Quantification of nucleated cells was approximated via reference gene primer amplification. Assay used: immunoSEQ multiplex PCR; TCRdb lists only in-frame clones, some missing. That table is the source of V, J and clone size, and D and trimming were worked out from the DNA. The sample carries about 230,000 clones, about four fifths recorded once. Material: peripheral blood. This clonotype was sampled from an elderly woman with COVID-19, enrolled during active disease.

CDR3 sequence: CASSALTSGPSYEQYF. CDR3 DNA sequence: TGTGCCAGCAGCGCCCTGACTAGCGGGCCCTCCTACGAGCAGTACTTC. This chain joins TRBV7-2 and TRBJ2-7; 10 bases fit TRBD2. V dropped 5 bases and J dropped 0; count of bases not matched to a gene: 7. The CDR3 is 16 residues long. Germline CDR1 SGHTA, CDR2 FQGNSA.